This TCR beta chain was sequenced during a study of OX40 agonist ivuxolimab in advanced cancers. General observations from the study: Doses of 0.1 to 3.0 mg/kg were accompanied by clonal expansion of CD4+ and CD8+ blood T cells by week 6. On average, CD8+ T cells showed a greater number of expanded clones than CD4+.

Germline values: CDR1 LNHDA, CDR2 SQIVND (reference sequence). The trim removed 6 bases at V and 2 bases at J, leaving 2 bases unmatched. The CDR3 contains 13 residues. The sample holds one count of this clone. Its antigen is still unknown. Anyone with autoimmune disease history or systemic immunosuppression was excluded. TCRdb's copy holds only in-frame clones and misses some; the assay was immunoSEQ multiplex PCR. The sample contains some 20,000 clones, roughly four fifths of which appear only once. The input for sequencing was CD4+ or CD8+ T cells sorted from blood, taken in a trial of the OX40 agonist ivuxolimab. The chain couples TRBV19 to TRBJ2-5, with 8 bases lining up with TRBD2. The source of this sequence is an adult with an advanced solid tumor such as melanoma, head and neck, liver or kidney cancer. In DNA, the CDR3 is TGTGCCAGTAGACTAGCGGTACAAGAGACCCAGTACTTC. Protein: CASRLAVQETQYF. The full variable domain, with the rest looked up from reference TRBV19 and TRBJ2-5, is DGGITQSPKYLFRKEGQNVTLSCEQNLNHDAMYWYRQDPGQGLRLIYYSQIVNDFQKGDIAEGYSVSREKKESFPLTVTSAQKNPTAFYLCASRLAVQETQYFGPGTRLLVL.